The T cell receptor (beta chain) under discussion was sequenced for a study of blood T cell repertoires in COVID-19 (dated by TCRdb to the early 2020s). For the wider study: Collaborator samples came from the United States, Italy and Spain and covered acute and convalescent phases of COVID-19. The prospective study material was composed of cDNA or gDNA derived from T cells, B-cell-depleted T cells, or PBMCs. Subjects who had been exposed to COVID-19, were actively infected with it, or had recovered from it provided the deeply sampled blood TCRbeta repertoires that made up the dataset. The repertoires were released in a freely available public database meant as a resource for research on the immune response to SARS-CoV-2. Samples came from the ongoing ImmuneRACE study (first 160 participants) plus 1,254 subjects from 6 global collaborators. A de-identified subject ID, COVID-19 status, age in years and sex were almost always included in the sample metadata. Where available, HLA class I and class II types were taken from metadata supplied by the sample provider and were not determined by assay-based typing.

What the study reported, not specific to this receptor: The quantity of clinical and demographic metadata differed by source and by participant and was supplied without curation.

CDR1 and CDR2 (SGHRS, YFSETQ) derive from the germline V gene. V lost 3 bases and J lost 4 bases; the stretch between them is 16 bases long. Reading from cysteine to phenylalanine, the CDR3 counts 16 amino acids. Only the CDR3 region is kept as DNA, spanning 48 bases read in frame from base 1. As concerns this clone: Its antigen is not yet known. Base-call qualities are not available, and no considerably larger clone is one nucleotide away.

The immunoSEQ Assay, a bias-controlled multiplex PCR, was used to amplify TCRbeta CDR3 regions from genomic DNA. Per the authors' processing: Nucleated cell counts per sample were estimated from amplification of reference gene primers within the assay. Sequence reads were collapsed and filtered to measure the absolute abundance of every unique TCRbeta CDR3 rearrangement. For each sample, productive Simpson clonality was calculated as the square root of Simpson's diversity index across productive rearrangements. Not all clones reach the TCRdb copy of this immuneACCESS table, which keeps in-frame sequences only. Checked studies attribute under half of the gap to unresolved V genes and leave the rest unexplained. That table supplies the V and J calls and clone size; D and trimming were determined from the DNA. The sample table lists fewer than 350,000 clones, 85% of them with a count of one. The ten most abundant clones make up about 1.9% of the sample.

In the prospective study, participants were roughly 18 to 95 years old, resided in about two dozen geographic areas of the United States, and were enrolled through a virtual design. Cohort assignment in the prospective study relied on participant-reported clinical history from a screening survey and a study questionnaire. A participant counted as exposed if, within 2 weeks of entering the study, that participant had been in contact with someone who had a PCR-confirmed or clinician-diagnosed COVID-19 case. In the prospective study, mobile phlebotomists collected whole blood, serum and a nasopharyngeal or oropharyngeal swab from each participant. Over a roughly 2-month period, participants in the prospective study had the option of providing additional blood draws and questionnaires. Before DNA extraction, blood samples from the prospective study were shipped at room temperature or frozen.

Sequenced input: PBMCs or T cells enriched from blood (not recorded which). The rearrangement joined TRBV5-1 to TRBJ2-2; the D gene lacks a confident call. The receptor's source is a woman between 25 and 40 years old who had been exposed to COVID-19. The CDR3 reads as follows: CASSSSLVSGTGELFF. In nucleotides, the sequence is TGCGCCAGCAGCTCATCCTTGGTCTCGGGCACCGGGGAGCTGTTTTTT.